These 18 T cell receptor beta chains were all obtained from the same sample, sequenced in a study of OX40 agonist ivuxolimab in advanced cancers. Measured with immunoSEQ multiplex PCR; TCRdb has only the in-frame clones, and not every one. The sample shows roughly 49,000 clones, around four fifths of them seen only once. This specimen was CD4+ or CD8+ T cells sorted from blood, taken in a trial of the OX40 agonist ivuxolimab. These receptors all stem from an adult with an advanced solid tumor such as melanoma, head and neck, liver or kidney cancer.

CDR3 nucleotides: TGTGCCACCAGCAGAACGTATAGCAATCAGCCCCAGCATTTT. This gives the protein CATSRTYSNQPQHF. This chain uses TRBV15 with TRBJ1-5; unclear D gene. Germline V lookup: CDR1 LNHNV, CDR2 YYDKDF (reference sequence). The CDR3 length is 14 residues. The germline V and J ends were trimmed by 2 bases and 0 bases, with 5 bases remaining between them.

The chain links TRBV30 to TRBJ1-1; TRBD1 is a possible D gene (5 bases). Germline V lookup: CDR1 GTSNPN, CDR2 SVGIG (reference sequence). The CDR3 loop spans 12 amino acids. Trimming left V 8 bases short and J 4 bases short, with 14 bases between. This chain's CDR3 is CAGKRRGTEAFF. CDR3 nucleotides: TGTGCCGGAAAGAGGAGGGGCACTGAAGCTTTCTTT. Together with reference TRBV30 and TRBJ1-1, the CDR3 gives the full variable domain: SQTIHQWPATLVQPVGSPLSLECTVEGTSNPNLYWYRQAAGRGLQLLFYSVGIGQISSEVPQNLSASRPQDRQFILSSKKLLLSDSGFYLCAGKRRGTEAFFGQGTRLTVV.

This chain uses TRBV27 with TRBJ2-5, with D tentatively TRBD1 (6 bases). Germline loops: CDR1 MNHEY, CDR2 SMNVEV (reference sequence). The CDR3 contains 15 residues. V was cut by 6 bases and J by 2 bases, with 16 bases left in between. The chain's CDR3 is CASRIQGHRQETQYF. CDR3 DNA: TGTGCCAGCAGGATTCAGGGACACCGACAAGAGACCCAGTACTTC.

The chain links TRBV15 to TRBJ2-1, with 9 bases fitting TRBD1. This CDR3 contains 15 residues. Germline CDR1 reads LNHNV; CDR2 reads YYDKDF (reference sequence). The V and J ends lost 4 bases and 9 bases, in that order; junction bases with no gene match: 10. CDR3 residues: CATSTRTGATGEQFF. DNA of the CDR3: TGTGCCACCAGCACCCGGACAGGGGCTACAGGTGAGCAGTTCTTC.

This chain uses TRBV25-1 with TRBJ1-2; no clear D gene. Trimming stripped 4 bases from V and 4 bases from J, with 10 bases between. The CDR3 length is 13 residues. Germline V gene sequence: CDR1 MGHDK, CDR2 SYGVNS. The DNA for the CDR3 is TGTGCCAGCAGTGCGGGCCGGGTCTATGGCTACACCTTC. Its translation: CASSAGRVYGYTF.

This chain uses TRBV7-2 with TRBJ2-3; 10 bases map to TRBD2. Trimming took 5 bases from V and 2 from J; bases not matched to a gene: 4. The CDR3 length is 15 residues. Germline CDR1 and CDR2: SGHTA and FQGNSA. CDR3 sequence (DNA): TGTGCCAGCAGCGTACTAGCGGGGAACACAGATACGCAGTATTTT. This gives the protein CASSVLAGNTDTQYF.

The V call is TRBV19, the J call TRBJ1-6; 7 bases map to TRBD1. CDR1 LNHDA and CDR2 SQIVND come from the germline V gene (reference sequence). V dropped 7 bases and J dropped 4; count of bases not matched to a gene: 10. CDR3 length equals 16 residues. The CDR3 DNA is TGTGCCAGTATGCGGACAGGCCGGGCTTATAATTCACCCCTCCACTTT. Amino acid sequence: CASMRTGRAYNSPLHF.

The chain is built from TRBV7-2 and TRBJ1-5, with D possibly being TRBD1 (6 bases). This CDR3 spans 14 amino acids. The germline V gene encodes CDR1 SGHTA and CDR2 FQGNSA. Trimming took off 5 bases at V and 3 bases at J, with 11 bases between the two ends. Here the CDR3 reads CASSTGLNNQPQHF. The CDR3 nucleotides are TGTGCCAGCAGCACAGGGTTGAACAATCAGCCCCAGCATTTT. The full variable domain, with the rest looked up from reference TRBV7-2 and TRBJ1-5, is GAGVSQSPSNKVTEKGKDVELRCDPISGHTALYWYRQSLGQGLEFLIYFQGNSAPDKSGLPSDRFSAERTGGSVSTLTIQRTQQEDSAVYLCASSTGLNNQPQHFGDGTRLSIL.

J is TRBJ1-1 and V is TRBV14; no clear D. The germline CDR1 and CDR2 sequences are SGHDN and FVKESK. The germline V and J ends were trimmed by 3 bases and 1 base, with 15 bases remaining between them. This CDR3 comprises 16 residues. In nucleotides, the CDR3 is TGTGCCAGCAGCCACCTCGTTAGGAGCCAGAACACTGAAGCTTTCTTT. Protein: CASSHLVRSQNTEAFF.

The chain uses TRBV28 and TRBJ2-3; the match to TRBD2 covers 9 bases. CDR1 and CDR2 from the germline V gene are MDHEN and SYDVKM. The junction had 3 bases not matched to a gene; V was cut back by 1 base and J by 4 bases. CDR3 length: 15 residues. The CDR3 nucleotides are TGTGCCAGCAGTTTATTTGCGGGAGGGGCAGATACGCAGTATTTT. Amino acid sequence: CASSLFAGGADTQYF.

This sequence joins TRBV25-1 and TRBJ1-5, with 9 bases that match TRBD1. With 6 bases clipped from V and 5 bases from J, the junction kept 8 bases outside the gene matches. Germline CDR1 is MGHDK and CDR2 is SYGVNS. The CDR3 is 15 residues long. Here the CDR3 DNA reads TGTGCCAGCAGCGCGGACAGGGGAGAAGATCAGCCCCAGCATTTT. This sequence encodes CASSADRGEDQPQHF.

The chain uses TRBV7-2 and TRBJ1-3, with 7 bases that match TRBD1. This CDR3 contains 12 residues. Per the germline V gene, CDR1 is SGHTA and CDR2 is FQGNSA. With 3 bases clipped from V and 15 bases from J, the junction kept 8 bases outside the gene matches. CDR3 loop: CASSFRTGRAYF. The CDR3, as DNA: TGTGCCAGCAGCTTCCGGACAGGCCGCGCATATTTT.

J is TRBJ2-7 and V is TRBV4-2; 11 nucleotides match TRBD2. Losses at the gene ends were 1 base for V and 5 bases for J; bases not matched to a gene: 1. CDR1 is LGHNA, CDR2 YNFKEQ, per germline. The CDR3 contains 14 residues. In DNA form, the CDR3 reads TGTGCCAGCAGCCAAGCTAGCGGGAGGAACGAGCAGTACTTC. It is translated as CASSQASGRNEQYF.

The gene calls are TRBV20-1 and TRBJ2-5; D not resolved. Trimming stripped 2 bases from V and 4 bases from J, with 2 bases between. From germline, CDR1 is DFQATT and CDR2 SNEGSKA (reference sequence). The CDR3 has 10 residues. CDR3: CSARTETQYF. CDR3 nucleotides: TGCAGTGCTAGAACAGAGACCCAGTACTTC.

The rearrangement links TRBV11-2 to TRBJ1-2, with 7 bases aligning to TRBD1. V dropped 2 bases and J dropped 6; count of bases not matched to a gene: 9. Per germline, CDR1 SGHAT and CDR2 FQNNGV. CDR3 length: 15 residues. In nucleotides, the CDR3 is TGTGCCAGCAGCTTAATTACGACAGGGATGGATGGCTACACCTTC. This gives the protein CASSLITTGMDGYTF. The complete variable domain, with remaining parts taken from reference TRBV11-2 and TRBJ1-2, reads EAGVAQSPRYKIIEKRQSVAFWCNPISGHATLYWYQQILGQGPKLLIQFQNNGVVDDSQLPKDRFSAERLKGVDSTLKIQPAKLEDSAVYLCASSLITTGMDGYTFGSGTRLTVV.

This chain joins TRBV7-2 and TRBJ1-1, with 9 nucleotides matching TRBD1. This CDR3 has 16 amino acids. Looked up from germline, CDR1 is SGHTA and CDR2 is FQGNSA. V was pared by 3 bases and J by 4 bases, with 9 bases of the junction left unmatched. CDR3 coding DNA: TGTGCCAGCAGCTTCAGTCCGGACAGGGGAGGCACTGAAGCTTTCTTT. This gives the protein CASSFSPDRGGTEAFF.

V is TRBV28 and J is TRBJ1-2; D is possibly TRBD1 (6 bases). This CDR3 has 11 residues. Germline-derived CDR1 and CDR2 are MDHEN and SYDVKM. V dropped 4 bases and J dropped 6 bases, with 6 bases sitting between them. This chain's CDR3 is CASSSGDGYTF. For the CDR3, the DNA is TGTGCCAGCAGTTCAGGGGATGGCTACACCTTC.

V and J are TRBV5-1 and TRBJ1-1; TRBD1 matches 11 bases. CDR3 size: 17 residues. Germline trimming cut 1 base from V and 5 bases from J; bases unmatched to any gene: 10. Looked up from germline, CDR1 is SGHRS and CDR2 is YFSETQ. CDR3 loop: CASSLRAGGQGETEAFF. The CDR3, as DNA: TGCGCCAGCAGCTTGCGAGCCGGGGGACAGGGGGAAACTGAAGCTTTCTTT.